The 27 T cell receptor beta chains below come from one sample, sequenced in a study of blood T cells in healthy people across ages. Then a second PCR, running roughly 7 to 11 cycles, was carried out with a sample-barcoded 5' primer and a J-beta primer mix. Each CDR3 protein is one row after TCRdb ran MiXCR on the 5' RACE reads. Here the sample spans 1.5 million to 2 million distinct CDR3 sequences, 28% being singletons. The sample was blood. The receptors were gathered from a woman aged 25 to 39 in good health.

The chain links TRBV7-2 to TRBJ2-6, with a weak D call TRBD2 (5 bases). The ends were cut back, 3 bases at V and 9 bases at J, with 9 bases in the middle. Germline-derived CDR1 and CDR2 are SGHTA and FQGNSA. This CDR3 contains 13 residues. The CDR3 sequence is CASSFGGGNVLTF. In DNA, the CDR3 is TGTGCCAGCAGCTTCGGTGGAGGCAACGTCCTGACTTTC.

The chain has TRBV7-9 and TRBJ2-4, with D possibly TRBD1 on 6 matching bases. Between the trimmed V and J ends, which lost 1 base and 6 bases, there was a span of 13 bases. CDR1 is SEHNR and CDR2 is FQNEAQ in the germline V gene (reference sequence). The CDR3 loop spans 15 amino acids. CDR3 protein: CASSLGYRAGNIQYF. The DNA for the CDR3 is TGTGCCAGCAGCTTAGGTTACAGGGCTGGAAACATTCAGTACTTC.

CDR3 amino acids: CSARTSGRQYNEQFF. DNA for the CDR3: TGCAGTGCCCGGACTAGCGGGCGCCAATACAATGAGCAGTTCTTC. The chain uses TRBV20-1 and TRBJ2-1; TRBD2 aligns across 11 bases. CDR3 length: 15 residues. Germline lookup yields CDR1 DFQATT and CDR2 SNEGSKA (reference sequence). V trimming: 6 bases; J trimming: 4 bases; junction bases outside the gene matches: 8.

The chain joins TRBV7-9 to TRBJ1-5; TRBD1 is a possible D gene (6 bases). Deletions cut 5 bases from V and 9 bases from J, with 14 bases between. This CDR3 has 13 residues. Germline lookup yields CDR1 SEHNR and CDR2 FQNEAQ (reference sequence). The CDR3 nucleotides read TGTGCCAGCAGCCTCCAGGGGAATGGGCCCCAGCATTTT. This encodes CASSLQGNGPQHF.

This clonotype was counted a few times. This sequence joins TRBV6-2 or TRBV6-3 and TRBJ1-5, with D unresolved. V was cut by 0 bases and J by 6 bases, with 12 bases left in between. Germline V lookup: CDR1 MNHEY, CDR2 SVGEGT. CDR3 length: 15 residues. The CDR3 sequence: CASSYSSRSGQPQHF. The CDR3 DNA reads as TGTGCCAGCAGTTACTCCTCCAGGTCAGGTCAGCCCCAGCATTTT.

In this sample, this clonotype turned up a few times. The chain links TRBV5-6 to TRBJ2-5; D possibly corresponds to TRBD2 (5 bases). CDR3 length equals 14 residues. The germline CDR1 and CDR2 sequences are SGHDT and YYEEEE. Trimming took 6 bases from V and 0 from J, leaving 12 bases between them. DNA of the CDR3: TGTGCCAGCAACTCCGGCGGGTACCAAGAGACCCAGTACTTC. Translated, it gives CASNSGGYQETQYF.

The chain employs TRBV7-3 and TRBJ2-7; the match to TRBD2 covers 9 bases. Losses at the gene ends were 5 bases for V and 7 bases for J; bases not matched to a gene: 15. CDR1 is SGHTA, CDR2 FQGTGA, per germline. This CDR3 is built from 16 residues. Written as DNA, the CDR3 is TGTGCCAGCAGCATCCGGGGACTAGCCACTTACAATGAGCAGTACTTC. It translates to CASSIRGLATYNEQYF.

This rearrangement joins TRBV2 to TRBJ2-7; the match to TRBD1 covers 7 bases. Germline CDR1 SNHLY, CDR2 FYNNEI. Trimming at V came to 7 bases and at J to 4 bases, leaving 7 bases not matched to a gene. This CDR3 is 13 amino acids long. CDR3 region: CASIGSGGYEQYF. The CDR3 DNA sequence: TGTGCCAGCATTGGGTCAGGGGGATACGAGCAGTACTTC.

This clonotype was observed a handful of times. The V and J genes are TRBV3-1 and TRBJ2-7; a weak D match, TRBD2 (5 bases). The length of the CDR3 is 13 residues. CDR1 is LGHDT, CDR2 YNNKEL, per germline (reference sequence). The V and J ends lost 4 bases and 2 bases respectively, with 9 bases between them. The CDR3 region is CASSLHGTYEQYF. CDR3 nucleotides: TGTGCCAGCAGCCTCCACGGGACCTACGAGCAGTACTTC.

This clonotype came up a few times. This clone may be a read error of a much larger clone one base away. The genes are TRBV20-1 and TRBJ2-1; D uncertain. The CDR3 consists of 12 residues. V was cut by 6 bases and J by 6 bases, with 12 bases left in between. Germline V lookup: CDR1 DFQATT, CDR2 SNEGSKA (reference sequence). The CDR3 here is CSARPGPNEQFF. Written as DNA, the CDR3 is TGCAGTGCGCGCCCTGGACCCAATGAGCAGTTCTTC.

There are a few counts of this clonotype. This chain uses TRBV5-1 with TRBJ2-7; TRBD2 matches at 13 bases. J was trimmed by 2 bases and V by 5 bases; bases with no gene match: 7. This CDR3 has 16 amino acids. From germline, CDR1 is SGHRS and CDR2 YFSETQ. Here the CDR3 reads CASRQTSGGPPYEQYF. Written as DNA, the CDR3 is TGCGCCAGCAGACAGACTAGCGGGGGGCCCCCCTACGAGCAGTACTTC.

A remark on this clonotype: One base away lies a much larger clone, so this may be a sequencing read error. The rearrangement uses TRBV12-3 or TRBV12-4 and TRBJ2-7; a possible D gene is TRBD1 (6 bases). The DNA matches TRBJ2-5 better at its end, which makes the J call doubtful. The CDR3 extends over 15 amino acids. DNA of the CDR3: TGTGCCAACAGTTTAGCCGGGACACGCAGTGGGACCCAGTACTTC. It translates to CANSLAGTRSGTQYF.

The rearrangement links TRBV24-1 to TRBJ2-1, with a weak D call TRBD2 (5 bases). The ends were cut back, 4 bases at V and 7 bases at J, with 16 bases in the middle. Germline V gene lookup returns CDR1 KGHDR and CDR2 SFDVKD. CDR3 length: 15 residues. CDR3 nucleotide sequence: TGTGCCACCAGTGACCGACTGCGGGTGGCGAATGAGCAGTTCTTC. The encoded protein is CATSDRLRVANEQFF.

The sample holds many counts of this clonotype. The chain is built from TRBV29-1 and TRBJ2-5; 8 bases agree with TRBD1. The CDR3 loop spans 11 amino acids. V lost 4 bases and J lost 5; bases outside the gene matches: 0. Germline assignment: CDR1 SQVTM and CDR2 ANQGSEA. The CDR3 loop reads CSVGQGETQYF. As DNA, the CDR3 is TGCAGCGTTGGACAGGGGGAGACCCAGTACTTC.

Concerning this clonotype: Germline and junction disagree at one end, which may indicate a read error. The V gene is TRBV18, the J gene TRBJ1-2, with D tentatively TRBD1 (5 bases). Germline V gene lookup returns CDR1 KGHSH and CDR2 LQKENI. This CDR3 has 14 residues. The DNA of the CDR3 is TGTGCCAGCCCCCCGACAGCGATTCTTTATGGCCACACCTTC. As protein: CASPPTAILYGHTF.

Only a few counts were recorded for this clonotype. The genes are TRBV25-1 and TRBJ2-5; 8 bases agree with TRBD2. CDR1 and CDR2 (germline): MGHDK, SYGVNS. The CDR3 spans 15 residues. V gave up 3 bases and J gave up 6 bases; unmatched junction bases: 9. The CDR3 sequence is CASSEVRTSPQTQYF. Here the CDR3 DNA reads TGTGCCAGCAGTGAGGTCAGGACTAGCCCACAGACCCAGTACTTC.

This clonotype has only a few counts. This chain's CDR3 is CASSYSTVSSYNEQFF. The CDR3 nucleotides read TGTGCCAGCAGTTACTCGACTGTAAGCTCCTACAATGAGCAGTTCTTC. This chain joins TRBV6-5 and TRBJ2-1; D gene ambiguous. In germline, CDR1 is MNHEY, CDR2 SVGAGI. V lost 0 bases to trimming and J lost 0 bases, with 9 bases between them. This CDR3 has 16 amino acids.

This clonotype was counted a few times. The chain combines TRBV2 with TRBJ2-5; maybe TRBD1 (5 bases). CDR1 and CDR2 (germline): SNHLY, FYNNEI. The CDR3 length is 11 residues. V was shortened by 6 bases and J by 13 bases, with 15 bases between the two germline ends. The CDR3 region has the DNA TGTGCCAGCAGGCGAGACAGCACCGTGTACTTC. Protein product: CASRRDSTVYF. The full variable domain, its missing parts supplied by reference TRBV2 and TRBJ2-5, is EPEVTQTPSHQVTQMGQEVILRCVPISNHLYFYWYRQILGQKVEFLVSFYNNEISEKSEIFDDQFSVERPDGSNFTLKIRSTKLEDSAMYFCASRRDSTVYFGPGTRLLVL.

As DNA, the CDR3 is TGTGCCAGCCTCCCAGCACAGGGAAGACGCTACGAGCAGTACTTC. Its protein is CASLPAQGRRYEQYF. The chain joins TRBV28 to TRBJ2-7, with D possibly matching TRBD1 (6 bases). The CDR3 consists of 15 residues. Germline V CDR1 and CDR2: MDHEN, SYDVKM. Trimming cost V 8 bases and J 3 bases, with 20 bases left between them.

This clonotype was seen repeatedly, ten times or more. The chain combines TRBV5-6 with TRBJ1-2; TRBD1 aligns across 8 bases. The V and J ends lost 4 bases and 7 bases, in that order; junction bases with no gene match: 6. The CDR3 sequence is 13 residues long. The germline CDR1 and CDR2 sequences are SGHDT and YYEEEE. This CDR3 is CASSQDRGPGYTF. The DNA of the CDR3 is TGTGCCAGCAGCCAAGACAGGGGTCCTGGCTACACCTTC.

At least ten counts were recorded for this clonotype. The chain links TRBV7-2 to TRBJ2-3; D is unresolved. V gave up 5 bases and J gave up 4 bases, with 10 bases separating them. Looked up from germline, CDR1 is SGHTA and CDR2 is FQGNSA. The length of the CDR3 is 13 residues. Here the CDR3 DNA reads TGTGCCAGCAGCCCGAGCCCCCCAGATACGCAGTATTTT. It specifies CASSPSPPDTQYF.

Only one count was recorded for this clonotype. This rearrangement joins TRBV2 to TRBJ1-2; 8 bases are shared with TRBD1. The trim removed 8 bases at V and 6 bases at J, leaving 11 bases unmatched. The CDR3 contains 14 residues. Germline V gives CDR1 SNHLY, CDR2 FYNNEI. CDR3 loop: CASGELLTGDGYTF. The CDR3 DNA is TGTGCCAGCGGCGAACTTTTGACAGGGGATGGCTACACCTTC. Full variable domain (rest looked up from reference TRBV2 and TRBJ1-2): EPEVTQTPSHQVTQMGQEVILRCVPISNHLYFYWYRQILGQKVEFLVSFYNNEISEKSEIFDDQFSVERPDGSNFTLKIRSTKLEDSAMYFCASGELLTGDGYTFGSGTRLTVV.

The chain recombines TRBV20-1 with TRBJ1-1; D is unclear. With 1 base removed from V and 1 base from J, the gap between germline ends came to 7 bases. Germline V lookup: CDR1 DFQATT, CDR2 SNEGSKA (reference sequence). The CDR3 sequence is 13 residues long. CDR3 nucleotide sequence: TGCAGTGCTAGAGGGGGTGAGAACACTGAAGCTTTCTTT. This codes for CSARGGENTEAFF.

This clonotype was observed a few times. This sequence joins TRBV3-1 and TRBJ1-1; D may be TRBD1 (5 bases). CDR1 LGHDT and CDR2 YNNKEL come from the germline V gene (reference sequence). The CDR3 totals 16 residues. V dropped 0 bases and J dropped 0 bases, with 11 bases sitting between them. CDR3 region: CASSQDWGGVNTEAFF. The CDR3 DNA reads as TGTGCCAGCAGCCAAGATTGGGGAGGGGTGAACACTGAAGCTTTCTTT.

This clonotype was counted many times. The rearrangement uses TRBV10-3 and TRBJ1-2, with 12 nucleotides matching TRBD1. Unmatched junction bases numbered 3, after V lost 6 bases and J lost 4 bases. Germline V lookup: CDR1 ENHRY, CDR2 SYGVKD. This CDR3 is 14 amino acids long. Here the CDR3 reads CAIRGTGGSYGYTF. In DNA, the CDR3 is TGTGCCATCAGGGGGACAGGGGGCAGCTATGGCTACACCTTC.

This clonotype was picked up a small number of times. CDR3 in amino acids: CATSDGSNQPQHF. CDR3 DNA: TGTGCCACCAGTGACGGTAGCAATCAGCCCCAGCATTTT. The rearrangement joins TRBV19 to TRBJ1-5; D remains unclear. V was clipped by 10 bases and J by 0 bases, with 10 bases between them. Germline V CDR1 and CDR2: LNHDA, SQIVND (reference sequence). The CDR3 has 13 residues.

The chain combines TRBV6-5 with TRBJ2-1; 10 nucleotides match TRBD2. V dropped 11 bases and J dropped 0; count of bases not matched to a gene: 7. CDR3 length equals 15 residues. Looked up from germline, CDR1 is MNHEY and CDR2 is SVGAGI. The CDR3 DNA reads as TGTGCCGCGCGACGGACTAGCGGCTCCTACAATGAGCAGTTCTTC. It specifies CAARRTSGSYNEQFF.